Reported below is one T cell receptor beta chain. The CDR3 runs to 15 residues. Germline V gene data show CDR1 as LGHNA and CDR2 as YNFKEQ. V lost 1 base, J lost 2 bases, and 2 bases stayed unmatched. These data belong to a study of T cell repertoires in ileal Crohn's disease. Study in general: Median disease duration was approximately eight years; less than 45% smoked at surgery.

TCRdb's table, derived via immunoSEQ multiplex PCR, lists solely in-frame clones and lacks some. The top ten hold around 0.3% of the sample, which has 6,000 or so clones, 95% seen once. The chain carries TRBV4-2 and TRBJ1-3, with 7 bases that match TRBD1. The clonotype comes from an adult with Crohn's disease. The sequencing sample was made of ileal tissue. The CDR3 spells CASSQVGGAGNTIYF. The CDR3 nucleotides are TGTGCCAGCAGCCAAGTAGGGGGCGCTGGAAACACCATATATTTT.